This T cell receptor beta chain was captured in a study of T-cell reconstitution after alpha-beta-depleted transplantation in children. Notes on the study in general: Reported findings indicate that, about two months after transplant, alpha-beta T cells came from several hundred expanded clones, which were derived from non-depleted graft cells. There were some patients whose high TCRbeta diversity at day 60 came from surviving recipient T cells and thymic progenitors. Hyperexpanded clones declined; after one year, newly produced T cells mostly supplied diversity.

The TCRbeta library incorporated unique molecular identifiers. TCRdb ran MiXCR on the PCR reads and lists one entry per CDR3 protein. The sample has about 510,000 distinct CDR3 sequences, around 10% seen once. As regards this clonotype: No antigen is known for it.

This clonotype was obtained from a female patient aged 2-15 years who had a stem cell transplant for aplastic anemia, so the T cells may come from the graft donor. This material consisted of PBMCs, mostly from graft donor cells, taken 180 days after TCRalphabeta/CD19-depleted stem cell transplant.

The CDR3 reads CASSSEGVGIPSV. The CDR3 DNA reads as TGCGCCAGCAGCTCGGAAGGGGTGGGCATACCATCCGTC. The V and J genes are TRBV5-1 and TRBJ2-7; maybe TRBD1 (5 bases). The CDR3 length is 13 residues. Per germline, CDR1 SGHRS and CDR2 YFSETQ.